A single sample is the source of the 21 T cell receptor beta chains below, sequenced in a study of OX40 agonist ivuxolimab in advanced cancers. Libraries were prepared by immunoSEQ multiplex PCR; TCRdb keeps only in-frame clonotypes and omits some of them. This sample yields around 52,000 clones, of which about 83% are seen a single time; approximately 2.8% belongs to the top ten. The material sequenced was CD4+ or CD8+ T cells sorted from blood, taken in a trial of the OX40 agonist ivuxolimab. These receptors were collected from an adult with an advanced solid tumor such as melanoma, head and neck, liver or kidney cancer.

V is TRBV6-1 and J is TRBJ1-2; TRBD1 matches at 8 bases. J was trimmed by 7 bases and V by 3 bases; bases with no gene match: 10. The CDR3 loop spans 15 amino acids. Germline CDR1 reads MNHNS; CDR2 reads SASEGT. This CDR3 is CASSDVTGAFGGYTF. CDR3 DNA sequence: TGTGCCAGCAGTGACGTGACAGGGGCCTTCGGTGGCTACACCTTC.

The chain uses TRBV5-4 and TRBJ2-7; tentative D call: TRBD2 (7 bases). CDR1 and CDR2 from the germline V gene are SGHNT and YYREEE (reference sequence). Trimming stripped 2 bases from V and 4 bases from J, with 22 bases between. There are 17 residues in the CDR3. The CDR3 sequence: CASSLGPPGQRDYEQYF. The DNA for the CDR3 is TGTGCCAGCAGCTTAGGTCCCCCCGGACAGCGGGATTACGAGCAGTACTTC.

The CDR3 region has the DNA TGCGCCAGCAGCAAAAGGACTAGCGGGTCGACCGGGGAGCTGTTTTTT. This codes for CASSKRTSGSTGELFF. This chain uses TRBV5-1 with TRBJ2-2; 11 bases align to TRBD2. CDR3 size: 16 residues. V gave up 4 bases and J gave up 5 bases; unmatched junction bases: 7. Germline CDR1 is SGHRS and CDR2 is YFSETQ.

The chain carries TRBV29-1 and TRBJ2-7; 7 nucleotides agree with TRBD2. Trimming at V came to 4 bases and at J to 2 bases, leaving 8 bases not matched to a gene. This CDR3 region has 14 residues. Germline assignment: CDR1 SQVTM and CDR2 ANQGSEA. As DNA, the CDR3 is TGCAGCGTTGCCCTGAGGCTAGCGGCCTACGAGCAGTACTTC. Translating gives CSVALRLAAYEQYF.

The CDR3 is CASSLQGGTQYF. CDR3 nucleotide sequence: TGTGCCAGCAGCTTACAGGGCGGTACGCAGTATTTT. This sequence joins TRBV7-9 and TRBJ2-3; a weak D match, TRBD1 (5 bases). CDR3 length: 12 residues. Trimming cost V 2 bases and J 8 bases, with 8 bases left between them. Germline V gene data show CDR1 as SEHNR and CDR2 as FQNEAQ (reference sequence).

This rearrangement joins TRBV7-6 to TRBJ2-1; TRBD1 matches 11 bases. Germline CDR1 and CDR2: SGHVS and FNYEAQ. The V gene end was trimmed by 4 bases and the J gene end by 2 bases; junction bases not matched to a gene: 1. The CDR3 consists of 15 residues. In DNA, the CDR3 is TGTGCCAGCAGCTCGGACAGGGGGCCCTACAATGAGCAGTTCTTC. This sequence encodes CASSSDRGPYNEQFF.

In its sample, this clone was seen once. The chain is built from TRBV6-5 and TRBJ1-4; D gene uncertain. CDR1 and CDR2 from the germline V gene are MNHEY and SVGAGI. The CDR3 contains 15 residues. V was pared by 0 bases and J by 5 bases, with 10 bases between. CDR3 region: CASSYSASVNEKLFF. Here the CDR3 DNA reads TGTGCCAGCAGTTACTCGGCGTCTGTAAATGAAAAACTGTTTTTT.

The J gene is TRBJ1-4, the V gene TRBV6-6, with D uncertain. Germline CDR1 and CDR2: MNHNY and SVGAGI (reference sequence). With 4 bases removed from V and 7 bases from J, the gap between germline ends came to 13 bases. The CDR3 has 14 residues. The chain's CDR3 is CASSSRITREKLFF. CDR3 DNA sequence: TGTGCCAGCAGTTCACGAATTACCCGTGAAAAACTGTTTTTT.

The rearrangement joins TRBV5-6 to TRBJ2-7; a weak D match, TRBD2 (6 bases). Trimming left V 5 bases short and J 6 bases short, with 24 bases between. The germline gives CDR1 SGHDT, CDR2 YYEEEE. This CDR3 spans 16 amino acids. This chain's CDR3 is CASRPTGGPPRGEQYF. Written as DNA, the CDR3 is TGTGCCAGCAGGCCCACCGGCGGACCTCCGCGGGGCGAGCAGTACTTC.

This chain connects TRBV27 to TRBJ2-1; TRBD2 aligns across 15 bases. Germline assignment: CDR1 MNHEY and CDR2 SMNVEV (reference sequence). Trimming at V came to 4 bases and at J to 7 bases, leaving 8 bases not matched to a gene. The CDR3 has 17 amino acids. CDR3 residues: CASSSWTSGRALNEQFF. The CDR3 nucleotides read TGTGCCAGCAGTTCCTGGACTAGCGGGAGGGCCTTGAATGAGCAGTTCTTC.

The DNA of the CDR3 is TGCGCCAGCAGCGCCCGACAGAGTACTAACTATGGCTACACCTTC. It translates to CASSARQSTNYGYTF. The rearrangement joins TRBV5-1 to TRBJ1-2; weak D call: TRBD1 (5 bases). V shed 4 bases and J shed 0 bases, with 13 bases lying between them. Germline assignment: CDR1 SGHRS and CDR2 YFSETQ. The CDR3 extends over 15 amino acids.

This sequence joins TRBV11-3 and TRBJ2-1, with TRBD2 identical over 7 bases. The V gene end was trimmed by 5 bases and the J gene end by 2 bases; junction bases not matched to a gene: 6. CDR1 is SGHNT, CDR2 YENEEA, per germline. The CDR3 has 15 amino acids. The DNA of the CDR3 is TGTGCCAGCAGCCCCCGGGCGGGAGCCTACAATGAGCAGTTCTTC. It is translated as CASSPRAGAYNEQFF.

The V call is TRBV6-5, the J call TRBJ2-5; 7 positions match TRBD2. Looked up from germline, CDR1 is MNHEY and CDR2 is SVGAGI. Losses at the gene ends were 5 bases for V and 9 bases for J; bases not matched to a gene: 9. This CDR3 comprises 13 residues. This chain's CDR3 is CASSLSGLAAQYF. CDR3 coding DNA: TGTGCCAGCAGTCTCAGCGGGCTAGCGGCCCAGTACTTC.

The chain links TRBV4-2 to TRBJ2-3, with 8 bases matching TRBD2. This CDR3 region has 17 residues. The germline gives CDR1 LGHNA, CDR2 YNFKEQ. The V gene end was trimmed by 5 bases and the J gene end by 6 bases; junction bases not matched to a gene: 16. CDR3: CASSASLSGSSSDTQYF. The CDR3 DNA reads as TGTGCCAGCAGCGCCTCTCTAAGCGGGAGTTCGTCGGATACGCAGTATTTT.

V usage is TRBV27 and J usage is TRBJ1-5; D not certain. This CDR3 is built from 12 residues. Germline values: CDR1 MNHEY, CDR2 SMNVEV (reference sequence). The V end was cut by 7 bases, the J end by 7 bases, with 11 bases between. The CDR3 reads CASNNRGQPQHF. In nucleotides, the CDR3 is TGTGCCAGCAACAATAGAGGACAGCCCCAGCATTTT.

The chain joins TRBV5-1 to TRBJ1-1, with D possibly TRBD1 on 6 matching bases. Trimming stripped 4 bases from V and 0 bases from J, with 10 bases between. Germline V lookup: CDR1 SGHRS, CDR2 YFSETQ. This CDR3 contains 14 residues. The CDR3 reads CASSPGTLNTEAFF. DNA for the CDR3: TGCGCCAGCAGCCCCGGGACATTGAACACTGAAGCTTTCTTT.

V gene TRBV6-1 combines with J gene TRBJ1-6, with D uncertain. CDR1 is MNHNS and CDR2 is SASEGT in the germline V gene. This CDR3 has 15 residues. V shed 8 bases and J shed 6 bases, with 17 bases lying between them. CDR3 in amino acids: CASRGGSLGNSPLHF. The CDR3 DNA is TGTGCCAGCCGGGGAGGCAGTCTGGGTAATTCACCCCTCCACTTT.

This chain connects TRBV5-1 to TRBJ2-7; D assignment may be TRBD1 or TRBD2 (5 bases each). The CDR3 is 15 amino acids. CDR1 and CDR2 from the germline V gene are SGHRS and YFSETQ. The V end was cut by 4 bases, the J end by 6 bases, with 20 bases between. This CDR3 reads CASSNGDAPRVEQYF. The CDR3 bases are TGCGCCAGCAGCAACGGGGACGCCCCTAGGGTCGAGCAGTACTTC.

The V gene is TRBV6-1, the J gene TRBJ1-2; D might be TRBD1 (6 bases). V was trimmed by 3 bases and J by 5 bases, leaving 10 bases between them. In germline, CDR1 is MNHNS, CDR2 SASEGT. The CDR3 length is 13 residues. This CDR3 reads CASSDSTGYGYTF. The CDR3 nucleotides read TGTGCCAGCAGTGATAGTACAGGGTATGGCTACACCTTC.

The chain joins TRBV27 to TRBJ2-7; 13 bases match TRBD2. Losses at the gene ends were 0 bases for V and 7 bases for J; bases not matched to a gene: 6. This CDR3 is built from 16 residues. Germline V gene lookup returns CDR1 MNHEY and CDR2 SMNVEV (reference sequence). As DNA, the CDR3 is TGTGCCAGCAGTTTATCAAGGACTAGCGGGAGAGGAGAGCAGTACTTC. The encoded protein is CASSLSRTSGRGEQYF.

The chain joins TRBV11-2 to TRBJ2-1; D is possibly TRBD1 or TRBD2 (6 bases each). V was pared by 7 bases and J by 3 bases, with 16 bases between. Germline loops: CDR1 SGHAT, CDR2 FQNNGV. The CDR3 contains 15 residues. In nucleotides, the CDR3 is TGTGCCAGCACCCGAGCTGGGGGGCTCTACAATGAGCAGTTCTTC. It encodes CASTRAGGLYNEQFF.